These T cell receptor beta chains were read from a single sample in a study of T cells and Merkel cell carcinoma outcomes. TCRdb's copy holds only in-frame clones and misses some; the assay was immunoSEQ multiplex PCR. The repertoire holds fewer than 9,500 clones, with around 84% as singletons. Specimen: tumor tissue from Merkel cell carcinoma. The receptor set was obtained from a human donor with Merkel cell carcinoma. CDR3s leave out the opening cysteine and the closing phenylalanine or tryptophan. Each record gives: J gene, V gene, D gene, CDR3 protein. D genes are given only for firm matches.

>TRBJ2-1|TRBV9|-
ASSPLWRGPHNEQF
>TRBJ2-3|TRBV6-5|TRBD1
ASKVQGADTQY
>TRBJ2-2|TRBV6-6|-
ASSYSFGGGTGELF
>TRBJ2-7|TRBV28|TRBD1
AIKGGTGADEQY
>TRBJ1-1|TRBV29-1|-
SVGGTGGTEAF
>TRBJ1-4|TRBV4-2|-
ASSQEDTLNEKLF
>TRBJ2-3|TRBV7-2|-
ASSLGSGAGTDTQY
>TRBJ1-2|TRBV27|-
ASSFVKNYGYT
>TRBJ2-2|TRBV10-2|-
ASSEGTGVVGELF
>TRBJ2-1|TRBV5-1|TRBD1
ASSLGGQGGNEQF
>TRBJ2-1|TRBV4-2|-
ASSHAGGYNEQF
>TRBJ2-3|TRBV11-2|-
ASSMERGTQY
>TRBJ1-5|TRBV10-3|TRBD1
AISDPGGGQPQH
>TRBJ2-3|TRBV5-5|TRBD2
ASSWRDYYDTDTQY
>TRBJ2-2|TRBV4-2|-
ASSQDLRADGELF
>TRBJ2-7|TRBV5-1|TRBD1
ASSLASGQGLYEQY
>TRBJ2-1|TRBV18|-
ASSPRQGSNNEQF
>TRBJ2-7|TRBV18|TRBD1
ASSPNWDSGEQY
>TRBJ2-5|TRBV6-6|TRBD1
ATSDRGPETQY
>TRBJ2-5|TRBV7-2|TRBD2
ASSPPGASGGEWETQY
>TRBJ2-3|TRBV7-9|TRBD2
ASSLPLTSGGTDTQY
>TRBJ1-5|TRBV7-9|-
ASSLGTETPQH
>TRBJ2-3|TRBV5-1|TRBD1
ASSPGQGNRDTQY
>TRBJ2-2|TRBV18|TRBD2
ASSARTSNTGELF
>TRBJ2-7|TRBV18|TRBD1
ASSTGTGGEQY
>TRBJ2-7|TRBV28|-
ASTTSSASYEQY
>TRBJ2-3|TRBV9|-
ASSASGTSDTDTQY
>TRBJ2-5|TRBV5-5|-
ASSLGQIQETQY
>TRBJ2-5|TRBV4-3|TRBD2
ASSQGLAGTNQETQY
>TRBJ2-3|TRBV9|TRBD1
ASSVEGQGIGTDTQY
>TRBJ1-5|TRBV2|TRBD1
ASSEQGVRQPQH
>TRBJ2-5|TRBV6-6|-
ASSYRIGKETQY
>TRBJ2-5|TRBV4-1|-
ASSQDWQGGSQRTQY
>TRBJ1-1|TRBV5-4|-
ASSPGGAGASRTEAF
>TRBJ2-3|TRBV9|TRBD2
ASSVRPGLAGGEVDTQY
>TRBJ1-2|TRBV18|-
ASSRDQGTGDGYT
>TRBJ2-2|TRBV18|-
ASSTAATRGTGELF
>TRBJ1-5|TRBV5-6|-
ASSWGPGTGGQPQH
>TRBJ1-1|TRBV5-1|-
ASSLGSSVLNTEAF
>TRBJ2-3|TRBV29-1|-
SVGASVGTQY
>TRBJ1-3|TRBV11-2|-
ASSVRVGNTIY
>TRBJ2-5|TRBV6-6|-
ASSYQEETQY
>TRBJ1-1|TRBV18|TRBD1
ASSPLRGLEANTEAF
>TRBJ2-5|TRBV5-4|TRBD1
ASSLPDRAQETQY
>TRBJ2-7|TRBV18|TRBD1
ASSQGQDYYEQY
>TRBJ1-5|TRBV28|TRBD1
ASSLGTGVAQPQH
>TRBJ1-6|TRBV5-1|TRBD1
ASSLAGQGAPLH
>TRBJ1-5|TRBV2|TRBD1
ASSAGGSSNQPQH
>TRBJ2-7|TRBV29-1|-
SVGKEGSYEQY
>TRBJ1-2|TRBV7-9|-
ASSIGGVNWDYYT
>TRBJ2-7|TRBV25-1|TRBD1
ASSESLGTGFNEQY
>TRBJ2-7|TRBV28|-
ASSTGGNPYEQY
>TRBJ1-2|TRBV7-8|-
ASSPPRAGYT
>TRBJ2-7|TRBV19|-
ASGLGDEQY
>TRBJ1-4|TRBV6-5|TRBD1
ASSIQGHANEKLF